Included here is one T cell receptor beta chain sequence, with context. Assay: immunoSEQ multiplex PCR; the TCRdb copy retains only in-frame clones and omits some. The repertoire holds about 330,000 clones, just over 85% seen once, with 0.65% to 0.85% in the top ten. The source of the sample is a study of cytomegalovirus exposure and HLA in healthy donors. V lost 6 bases and J 0 bases, leaving 16 bases between the germline ends. Germline V gives CDR1 SQVTM, CDR2 ANQGSEA. This CDR3 has 15 residues. The chain couples TRBV29-1 to TRBJ2-3, with a possible D match to TRBD2 (5 bases). The sequenced sample was PBMCs. This TCR derives from a woman younger than 30 in good health and CMV-seronegative. CDR3 amino acids: CSVGNRASSTDTQYF. The CDR3 DNA reads as TGCAGCGTCGGGAATCGGGCCTCTAGCACAGATACGCAGTATTTT.